This TCR beta chain was recovered during a study of cytomegalovirus exposure and HLA in healthy donors. Of note for this clone: The target antigen is unknown.

Germline loops: CDR1 ENHRY, CDR2 SYGVKD. CDR3 length: 14 residues. Trimming removed 4 bases at V and 4 bases at J, with 11 bases between. Overall study results and limits: DRB1 showed the most TCR associations and HLA-C the fewest in a later analysis, as rates varied by HLA locus. An assumption of roughly uniform sequencing depth across donors underlay the presence/absence analyses.

The PCR used 60 Vbeta and 13 Jbeta primers. Clones were read by immunoSEQ multiplex PCR, and TCRdb kept only the in-frame ones, dropping some. Here the sample spans about 94,000 clones, roughly 80% being singletons. No CMV serostatus entry exists for this donor. The chain links TRBV10-3 to TRBJ1-3; TRBD1 is a possible D gene (5 bases). This TCR came from a human donor in good health. The sample comprised PBMCs. The CDR3 DNA reads TGTGCCATCAGTGGCCAGGGATCCGGAAACACCATATATTTT. Translation: CAISGQGSGNTIYF.